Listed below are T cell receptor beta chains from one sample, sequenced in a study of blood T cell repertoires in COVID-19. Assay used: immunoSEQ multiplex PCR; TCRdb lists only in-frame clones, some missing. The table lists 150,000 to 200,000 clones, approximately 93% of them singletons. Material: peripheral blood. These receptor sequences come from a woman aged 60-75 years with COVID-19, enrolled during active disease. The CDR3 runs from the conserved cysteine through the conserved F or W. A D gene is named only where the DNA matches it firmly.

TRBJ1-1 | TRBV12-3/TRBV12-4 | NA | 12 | TGTGCCAGCGTATTTATGAACACTGAAGCTTTCTTT | CASVFMNTEAFF
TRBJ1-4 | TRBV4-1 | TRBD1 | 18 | TGCGCCAGCAGCCACAAGTTCTCTAGGACAGGGGGCAATGAAAAACTGTTTTTT | CASSHKFSRTGGNEKLFF
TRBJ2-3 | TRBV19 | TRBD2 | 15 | TGTGCCAGTAGTACCGGGACTAGCCGCACAGATACGCAGTATTTT | CASSTGTSRTDTQYF
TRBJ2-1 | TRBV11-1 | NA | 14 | TGTGCCAGCAGCCCCCAGGGGACCTACAATGAGCAGTTCTTC | CASSPQGTYNEQFF
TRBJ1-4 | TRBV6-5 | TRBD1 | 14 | TGTGCCAGCAGCCCACAGGGGGCGCATGAAAAACTGTTTTTT | CASSPQGAHEKLFF
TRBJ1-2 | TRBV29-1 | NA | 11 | TGCAGCGTAAAAGGAGTTGGTGGCTACACCTTC | CSVKGVGGYTF
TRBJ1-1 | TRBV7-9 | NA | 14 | TGTGCCAGCAGCTCGATTACGGTGAACACTGAAGCTTTCTTT | CASSSITVNTEAFF
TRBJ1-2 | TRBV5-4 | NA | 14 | TGTGCCAGCAGCGGCAGACAAGCCCGCTATGGCTACACCTTC | CASSGRQARYGYTF
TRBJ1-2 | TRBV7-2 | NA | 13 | TGTGCCAGCAGCCTAGTGGAGGGTAATGGCTACACCTTC | CASSLVEGNGYTF
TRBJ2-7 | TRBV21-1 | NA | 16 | TGTGCCAGCAGCACCAACGCGGGCAGGGGACCCTACGAGCAGTACTTC | CASSTNAGRGPYEQYF
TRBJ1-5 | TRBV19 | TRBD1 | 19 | TGTGCCAGTAGTAAACGACCGGGACAGCTAGTTTCAGTCAATCAGCCCCAGCATTTT | CASSKRPGQLVSVNQPQHF